Below are 32 T cell receptor beta chains sequenced from a single sample in a study of cytomegalovirus exposure and HLA in healthy donors. PCR primers comprised 60 Vbeta and 13 Jbeta primers. TCRdb's table, derived via immunoSEQ multiplex PCR, lists solely in-frame clones and lacks some. This sample has about 160,000 clones, with about 80% found just once. The material sequenced was PBMCs. The receptors were gathered from a man younger than 30 in good health and CMV-seropositive.

The chain uses TRBV6-5 and TRBJ1-5, with unresolved D. Germline V CDR1 and CDR2: MNHEY, SVGAGI. Deletions cut 0 bases from V and 7 bases from J, with 7 bases between. This CDR3 is 13 amino acids long. CDR3 in DNA: TGTGCCAGCAGTTACTCGGCGGGACAGCCCCAGCATTTT. The encoded protein is CASSYSAGQPQHF.

The rearrangement links TRBV5-4 to TRBJ2-7; 8 bases agree with TRBD1. The germline gives CDR1 SGHNT, CDR2 YYREEE (reference sequence). The CDR3 runs 14 residues. After removal of 4 bases from V and 3 bases from J, the junction contained 6 bases not matched to a gene. In DNA, the CDR3 is TGTGCCAGCAGCACCCGGGACAGGCGCTACGAGCAGTACTTC. It codes for CASSTRDRRYEQYF.

V gene TRBV11-2 combines with J gene TRBJ1-3; D is undetermined. CDR3 length equals 13 residues. V shed 0 bases and J shed 6 bases, with 6 bases lying between them. Germline V lookup: CDR1 SGHAT, CDR2 FQNNGV. The DNA for the CDR3 is TGTGCCAGCAGCTTAGATCCTGTAAACACCATATATTTT. This sequence encodes CASSLDPVNTIYF.

This chain connects TRBV7-9 to TRBJ2-7; D is possibly TRBD2 (5 bases). The CDR3 has 17 amino acids. Trimming cost V 1 base and J 1 base, with 17 bases left between them. Germline V gene lookup returns CDR1 SEHNR and CDR2 FQNEAQ (reference sequence). The DNA for the CDR3 is TGTGCCAGCAGCTTAGGAGTCGAGGGTAAAGGGTCCTACGAGCAGTACTTC. Protein sequence: CASSLGVEGKGSYEQYF.

The chain employs TRBV19 and TRBJ1-1; D unresolved. CDR3 length equals 13 residues. Germline CDR1 reads LNHDA; CDR2 reads SQIVND (reference sequence). Trimming removed 3 bases at V and 2 bases at J, with 7 bases between. CDR3 sequence: CASSISGNTEAFF. Written as DNA, the CDR3 is TGTGCCAGTAGTATCTCAGGTAACACTGAAGCTTTCTTT.

The V gene is TRBV4-2, the J gene TRBJ1-3; D unresolved. V was shortened by 0 bases and J by 7 bases, with 13 bases between the two germline ends. CDR3 length equals 15 residues. Per germline, CDR1 LGHNA and CDR2 YNFKEQ. This chain's CDR3 is CASSQDLGRSNTIYF. The CDR3 DNA is TGTGCCAGCAGCCAAGATCTCGGTAGAAGTAACACCATATATTTT.

This chain joins TRBV6-5 and TRBJ2-1, with 7 bases aligning to TRBD2. Per germline, CDR1 MNHEY and CDR2 SVGAGI. Trimming at V came to 5 bases and at J to 9 bases, leaving 7 bases not matched to a gene. This CDR3 spans 13 amino acids. This CDR3 reads CASSGGRFGEQFF. The CDR3 coding sequence is TGTGCCAGCAGTGGCGGGAGATTCGGTGAGCAGTTCTTC.

The chain uses TRBV7-2 and TRBJ2-1; 10 nucleotides agree with TRBD1. This CDR3 has 15 residues. The germline V gene encodes CDR1 SGHTA and CDR2 FQGNSA. Unmatched junction bases numbered 1, after V lost 3 bases and J lost 2 bases. CDR3: CASSFGQGAYNEQFF. The CDR3 DNA reads TGTGCCAGCAGCTTCGGACAGGGGGCCTACAATGAGCAGTTCTTC. Drawing the rest from reference TRBV7-2 and TRBJ2-1, the complete variable domain is GAGVSQSPSNKVTEKGKDVELRCDPISGHTALYWYRQSLGQGLEFLIYFQGNSAPDKSGLPSDRFSAERTGGSVSTLTIQRTQQEDSAVYLCASSFGQGAYNEQFFGPGTRLTVL.

V is TRBV9 and J is TRBJ2-5, with 7 bases identical to TRBD2. The CDR3 is 14 residues long. CDR1 is SGDLS, CDR2 YYNGEE, per germline. Germline trimming cut 0 bases from V and 2 bases from J; bases unmatched to any gene: 1. The DNA for the CDR3 is TGTGCCAGCAGCGTAGGACTAGCTCAAGAGACCCAGTACTTC. Protein: CASSVGLAQETQYF.

This chain connects TRBV6-1 to TRBJ1-5, with TRBD1 identical over 8 bases. V was clipped by 7 bases and J by 6 bases; unmatched bases: 8. The CDR3 runs 14 residues. CDR1 MNHNS and CDR2 SASEGT come from the germline V gene. The CDR3 bases are TGTGCCAGCAAAGGGACAGGAATAATTCAGCCCCAGCATTTT. Its translation is CASKGTGIIQPQHF.

V and J are TRBV6-5 and TRBJ1-2; tentative D call: TRBD1 (6 bases). The V end was cut by 6 bases, the J end by 8 bases, with 16 bases between. Germline CDR1 MNHEY, CDR2 SVGAGI. This CDR3 is built from 13 residues. The CDR3 protein is CASSKTGSRGYTF. DNA of the CDR3: TGTGCCAGCAGCAAAACAGGGAGTAGGGGCTACACCTTC.

The chain links TRBV6-1 to TRBJ1-2; 10 nucleotides match TRBD1. Trimming cost V 2 bases and J 8 bases; bases outside gene matches: 8. Germline CDR1 reads MNHNS; CDR2 reads SASEGT. This CDR3 contains 15 residues. In nucleotides, the CDR3 is TGTGCCAGCAGTGAATGGATAGGGACAGGGGAGGGCTACACCTTC. Protein: CASSEWIGTGEGYTF.

The chain recombines TRBV19 with TRBJ2-2, with TRBD1 matching over 8 bases. In germline, CDR1 is LNHDA, CDR2 SQIVND (reference sequence). The CDR3 covers 16 residues. V shed 6 bases, J shed 3 bases, and the junction held 9 bases outside the gene matches. The CDR3 coding sequence is TGTGCCAGTAGCCAATCGACAGGGGCGTACACCGGGGAGCTGTTTTTT. Translation gives CASSQSTGAYTGELFF.

Remarks on this clone: The junction departs from the called germline gene at one end, perhaps through a read error. Other DNA sequences in the same sample also yield this CDR3. CDR3 sequence: CASSQEQGTNEKLFF. In nucleotides, the CDR3 is TGTGCCAGCAGCCAAGAGCAGGGGACTAATGAAAAGCTGTTTTTT. The gene calls are TRBV4-2 and TRBJ1-4, with D perhaps matching TRBD1 (6 bases). The CDR3 extends over 15 amino acids. In germline, CDR1 is LGHNA, CDR2 YNFKEQ.

This chain uses TRBV27 with TRBJ1-5; no firm D call. CDR3 size: 15 residues. Germline values: CDR1 MNHEY, CDR2 SMNVEV (reference sequence). V lost 5 bases, J lost 3 bases, and 14 bases lay in between. CDR3 loop: CASSGGRADNQPQHF. For the CDR3, the DNA is TGTGCCAGCAGTGGCGGGAGGGCGGACAATCAGCCCCAGCATTTT.

The chain uses TRBV7-9 and TRBJ1-2; TRBD1 is a possible D gene (5 bases). This CDR3 has 14 amino acids. The ends were cut back, 4 bases at V and 8 bases at J, with 17 bases in the middle. Germline values: CDR1 SEHNR, CDR2 FQNEAQ (reference sequence). CDR3 coding DNA: TGTGCCAGCAGCTCCGTACAGGACGCTAAGGGCTACACCTTC. Encoded protein: CASSSVQDAKGYTF.

The chain recombines TRBV27 with TRBJ2-7; possible D gene TRBD2, 5 bases. Per germline, CDR1 MNHEY and CDR2 SMNVEV (reference sequence). There are 12 residues in the CDR3. V dropped 3 bases and J dropped 4 bases, with 7 bases sitting between them. Here the CDR3 DNA reads TGTGCCAGCAGTTTTCGGGGTTACGAGCAGTACTTC. Translated, it gives CASSFRGYEQYF.

CDR3 coding DNA: TGTGCCAGCACCCCGGGTGGCTCCTACGAGCAGTACTTC. This gives the protein CASTPGGSYEQYF. The chain has TRBV7-9 and TRBJ2-7; no clear D gene. Trimming took off 7 bases at V and 0 bases at J, with 10 bases between the two ends. The CDR3 consists of 13 residues. Germline assignment: CDR1 SEHNR and CDR2 FQNEAQ (reference sequence).

The chain couples TRBV27 to TRBJ1-2; 8 nucleotides line up with TRBD1. V lost 5 bases, J lost 8 bases, and 7 bases stayed unmatched. The CDR3 length is 13 residues. CDR1 is MNHEY, CDR2 SMNVEV, per germline (reference sequence). CDR3 protein: CASSIQGAGGYTF. Here the CDR3 DNA reads TGTGCCAGCAGTATCCAGGGGGCGGGCGGCTACACCTTC.

The rearrangement uses TRBV14 and TRBJ1-5; TRBD1 might be the D (5 bases). The ends were cut back, 4 bases at V and 6 bases at J, with 10 bases in the middle. Germline loops: CDR1 SGHDN, CDR2 FVKESK. CDR3 length: 13 residues. The CDR3 region is CASSPRRGQPQHF. The CDR3 DNA is TGTGCCAGCAGCCCGAGGAGGGGTCAGCCCCAGCATTTT.

J is TRBJ1-5 and V is TRBV19; 7 positions match TRBD1. Per germline, CDR1 LNHDA and CDR2 SQIVND (reference sequence). After removal of 4 bases from V and 7 bases from J, the junction contained 4 bases not matched to a gene. This CDR3 contains 13 residues. CDR3 amino acids: CASSTTGVQPQHF. CDR3 in DNA: TGTGCCAGTAGTACCACAGGGGTACAGCCCCAGCATTTT.

The gene calls are TRBV10-2 and TRBJ1-1; D is unclear. The CDR3 is made up of 11 amino acids. Germline loops: CDR1 WSHSY, CDR2 SAAADI. V lost 6 bases and J lost 8, with 10 bases in between. CDR3 nucleotide sequence: TGCGCCAGCAGACGAGGCGCCGAAGCTTTCTTT. It translates to CASRRGAEAFF.

This clone was detected a few times. The chain joins TRBV27 to TRBJ2-2; D perhaps matches TRBD2 (6 bases). The V gene lost 3 bases and the J gene lost 2 bases, with 7 bases spanning the gap. CDR3 length equals 14 residues. Germline lookup yields CDR1 MNHEY and CDR2 SMNVEV (reference sequence). The CDR3 is CASSFGTNTGELFF. DNA for the CDR3: TGTGCCAGCAGTTTCGGGACTAACACCGGGGAGCTGTTTTTT.

In its sample, this clone was seen a few times. V usage is TRBV6-5 and J usage is TRBJ1-3; D uncertain. Germline CDR1 MNHEY, CDR2 SVGAGI. The CDR3 contains 14 residues. V shed 2 bases and J shed 3 bases, with 8 bases lying between them. The DNA of the CDR3 is TGTGCCAGCAGTTACGGCGGTGGTGGAAACACCATATATTTT. The encoded protein is CASSYGGGGNTIYF.

Written as DNA, the CDR3 is TGTGCCAGCCTGGACATTGTCACAGATACGCAGTATTTT. This encodes CASLDIVTDTQYF. V and J are TRBV6-1 and TRBJ2-3; tentatively, D is TRBD1 (5 bases). CDR3 length: 13 residues. The V end lost 8 bases, the J end lost 2 bases, and 11 bases lay between the germline ends. CDR1 and CDR2 from the germline V gene are MNHNS and SASEGT.

The J gene is TRBJ1-1, the V gene TRBV25-1, with unresolved D. This CDR3 spans 14 amino acids. V lost 1 base to trimming and J lost 5 bases, with 11 bases between them. Germline loops: CDR1 MGHDK, CDR2 SYGVNS. CDR3 coding DNA: TGTGCCAGCAGTGAATCTACTGGGAGGACTGAAGCTTTCTTT. Residues: CASSESTGRTEAFF.

The rearrangement joins TRBV5-1 to TRBJ1-2, with D tentatively TRBD1 (6 bases). Per germline, CDR1 SGHRS and CDR2 YFSETQ. This CDR3 has 15 amino acids. Trimming removed 1 base from V and 6 bases from J, with 16 bases in between. The CDR3 protein is CASSLPGQNYHGYTF. CDR3 nucleotide sequence: TGCGCCAGCAGCTTGCCTGGACAGAACTATCATGGCTACACCTTC. The complete variable domain, with remaining parts taken from reference TRBV5-1 and TRBJ1-2, reads KAGVTQTPRYLIKTRGQQVTLSCSPISGHRSVSWYQQTPGQGLQFLFEYFSETQRNKGNFPGRFSGRQFSNSRSEMNVSTLELGDSALYLCASSLPGQNYHGYTFGSGTRLTVV.

The sample holds one count of this clone. This sequence joins TRBV19 and TRBJ2-1; 8 bases map to TRBD1. The CDR3 is made up of 15 amino acids. Germline V gene data show CDR1 as LNHDA and CDR2 as SQIVND (reference sequence). The junction had 3 bases not matched to a gene; V was cut back by 1 base and J by 4 bases. CDR3 nucleotides: TGTGCCAGTAGTATAGGCAGGGGGCGATACAATGAGCAGTTCTTC. This codes for CASSIGRGRYNEQFF. The full variable domain, with the rest looked up from reference TRBV19 and TRBJ2-1, is DGGITQSPKYLFRKEGQNVTLSCEQNLNHDAMYWYRQDPGQGLRLIYYSQIVNDFQKGDIAEGYSVSREKKESFPLTVTSAQKNPTAFYLCASSIGRGRYNEQFFGPGTRLTVL.

This clone has a handful of counts. The J gene is TRBJ2-7, the V gene TRBV18; 9 bases line up with TRBD1. The CDR3 spans 14 residues. In germline, CDR1 is KGHSH, CDR2 LQKENI. Losses at the gene ends were 1 base for V and 3 bases for J; bases not matched to a gene: 1. The CDR3 protein is CASSPQGQGYEQYF. The CDR3 DNA reads as TGTGCCAGCTCACCACAGGGACAGGGCTACGAGCAGTACTTC.

This chain uses TRBV10-3 with TRBJ1-5; D may be TRBD1 (5 bases). Germline loops: CDR1 ENHRY, CDR2 SYGVKD. CDR3 length: 14 amino acids. Trimming removed 0 bases from V and 6 bases from J, with 9 bases in between. The DNA for the CDR3 is TGTGCCATCAGTGAGTCGGGGCGAATTCAGCCCCAGCATTTT. This gives the protein CAISESGRIQPQHF.

This rearrangement joins TRBV7-9 to TRBJ2-3; D is perhaps TRBD2 (5 bases). The germline V gene encodes CDR1 SEHNR and CDR2 FQNEAQ (reference sequence). Between the trimmed V and J ends, which lost 6 bases and 1 base, there was a span of 17 bases. There are 16 residues in the CDR3. The CDR3 sequence: CASRPWTGMGTDTQYF. In DNA, the CDR3 is TGTGCCAGCAGACCCTGGACGGGGATGGGCACAGATACGCAGTATTTT.

The chain combines TRBV30 with TRBJ2-3; 8 nucleotides agree with TRBD1. V lost 3 bases to trimming and J lost 5 bases; unmatched junction nucleotides: 4. The CDR3 totals 13 residues. Germline V gene data show CDR1 as GTSNPN and CDR2 as SVGIG (reference sequence). CDR3 amino acids: CAWRDRVGDTQYF. The CDR3 DNA sequence: TGTGCCTGGAGGGACAGGGTTGGAGATACGCAGTATTTT.